The sequence of this T cell receptor beta chain was determined in a study of OX40 agonist ivuxolimab in advanced cancers. Germline-derived CDR1 and CDR2 are MNHEY and SMNVEV (reference sequence). The CDR3 sequence is 18 residues long. Trimming removed 5 bases from V and 1 base from J; junction bases left unmatched: 10. TCRdb's copy holds only in-frame clones and misses some; the assay was immunoSEQ multiplex PCR. Found here are fewer than 90,000 clones, approximately 86% of them singletons; the top ten hold about 8%. The TCR originated in an adult with an advanced solid tumor such as melanoma, head and neck, liver or kidney cancer. The specimen comprised CD4+ or CD8+ T cells sorted from blood, sampled in a trial of the OX40 agonist ivuxolimab. This chain connects TRBV27 to TRBJ2-3; 12 nucleotides match TRBD2. The CDR3 nucleotides are TGTGCCAGCAGTCAACGGACTAGCGGGGTAGGAGGCACAGATACGCAGTATTTT. Its protein is CASSQRTSGVGGTDTQYF.